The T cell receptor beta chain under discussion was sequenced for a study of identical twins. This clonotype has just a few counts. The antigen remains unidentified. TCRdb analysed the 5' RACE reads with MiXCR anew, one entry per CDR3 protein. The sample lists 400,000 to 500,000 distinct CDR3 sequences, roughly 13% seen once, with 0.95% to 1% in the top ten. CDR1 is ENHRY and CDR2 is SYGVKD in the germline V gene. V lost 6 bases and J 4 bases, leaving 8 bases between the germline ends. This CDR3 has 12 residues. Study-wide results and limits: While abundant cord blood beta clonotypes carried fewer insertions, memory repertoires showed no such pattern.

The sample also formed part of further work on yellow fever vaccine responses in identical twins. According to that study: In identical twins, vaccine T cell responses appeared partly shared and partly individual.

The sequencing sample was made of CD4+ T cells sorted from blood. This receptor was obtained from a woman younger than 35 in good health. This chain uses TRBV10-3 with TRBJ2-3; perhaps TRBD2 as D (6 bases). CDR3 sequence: CAIRGTSDTQYF. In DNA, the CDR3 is TGTGCCATCAGGGGGACTTCAGATACGCAGTATTTT.